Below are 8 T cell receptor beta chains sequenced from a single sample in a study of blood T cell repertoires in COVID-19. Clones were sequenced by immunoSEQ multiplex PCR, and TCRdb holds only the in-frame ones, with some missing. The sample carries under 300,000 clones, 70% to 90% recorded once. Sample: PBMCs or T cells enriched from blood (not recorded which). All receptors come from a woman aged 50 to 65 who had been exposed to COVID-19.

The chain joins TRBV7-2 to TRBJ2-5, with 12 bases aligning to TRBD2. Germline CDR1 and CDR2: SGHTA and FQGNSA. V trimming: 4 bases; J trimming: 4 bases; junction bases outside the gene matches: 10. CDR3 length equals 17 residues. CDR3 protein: CASSSGLAGSHGETQYF. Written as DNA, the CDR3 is TGTGCCAGCAGCTCTGGACTAGCGGGGTCGCACGGAGAGACCCAGTACTTC.

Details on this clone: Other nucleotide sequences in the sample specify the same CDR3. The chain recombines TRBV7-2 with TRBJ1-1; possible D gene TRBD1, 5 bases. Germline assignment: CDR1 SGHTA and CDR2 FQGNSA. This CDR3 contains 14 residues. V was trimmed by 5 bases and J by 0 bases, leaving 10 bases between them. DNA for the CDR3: TGTGCCAGCAGCCCCGGGGGTGTGAACACTGAAGCTTTCTTT. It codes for CASSPGGVNTEAFF.

The CDR3 coding sequence is TGTGCCAGCGGAGGACAAGAGACCCAGTACTTC. Residues: CASGGQETQYF. This chain uses TRBV2 with TRBJ2-5; perhaps TRBD2 as D (5 bases). Germline CDR1 reads SNHLY; CDR2 reads FYNNEI. This CDR3 contains 11 residues. V was shortened by 8 bases and J by 2 bases, with 6 bases between the two germline ends.

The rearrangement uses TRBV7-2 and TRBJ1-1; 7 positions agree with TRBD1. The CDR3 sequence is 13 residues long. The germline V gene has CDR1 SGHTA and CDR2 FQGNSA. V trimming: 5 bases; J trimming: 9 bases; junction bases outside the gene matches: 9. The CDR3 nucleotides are TGTGCCAGCAGCGTTTTCCGGGACAGAAAAGCTTTCTTT. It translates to CASSVFRDRKAFF.

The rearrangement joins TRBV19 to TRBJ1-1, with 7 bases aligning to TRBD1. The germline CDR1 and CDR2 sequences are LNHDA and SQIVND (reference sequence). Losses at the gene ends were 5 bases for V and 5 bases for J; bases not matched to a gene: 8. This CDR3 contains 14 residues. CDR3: CASSPRQGGTEAFF. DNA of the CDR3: TGTGCCAGTAGTCCCCGGCAGGGGGGAACTGAAGCTTTCTTT.

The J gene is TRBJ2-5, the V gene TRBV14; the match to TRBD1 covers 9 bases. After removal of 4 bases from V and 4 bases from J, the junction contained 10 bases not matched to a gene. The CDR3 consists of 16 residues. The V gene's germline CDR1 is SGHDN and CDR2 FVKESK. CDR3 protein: CASSREPGQGRETQYF. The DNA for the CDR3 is TGTGCCAGCAGCCGAGAACCGGGACAGGGAAGAGAGACCCAGTACTTC.

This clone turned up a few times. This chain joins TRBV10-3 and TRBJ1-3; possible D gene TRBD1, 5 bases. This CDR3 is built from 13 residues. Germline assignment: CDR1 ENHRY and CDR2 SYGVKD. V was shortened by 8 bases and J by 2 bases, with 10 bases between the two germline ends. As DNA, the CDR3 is TGTGCCATCGGGGCAAACACTGGAAACACCATATATTTT. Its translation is CAIGANTGNTIYF.

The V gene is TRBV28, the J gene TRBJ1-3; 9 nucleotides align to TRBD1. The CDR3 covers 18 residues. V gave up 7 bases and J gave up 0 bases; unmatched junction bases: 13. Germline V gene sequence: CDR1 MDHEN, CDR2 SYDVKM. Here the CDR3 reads CASNPDRGPTASGNTIYF. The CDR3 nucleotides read TGTGCCAGCAACCCGGACAGGGGCCCCACCGCCTCTGGAAACACCATATATTTT.